The sequence of this TCR beta chain was determined in a study of T-cell reconstitution after alpha-beta-depleted transplantation in children. A note on this clonotype: Antigen specificity is unknown.

Preparation of the TCRbeta library used unique molecular identifiers. One entry per CDR3 protein results from TCRdb running MiXCR on the PCR reads. The sample contains about a million distinct CDR3 sequences, under 30% of which appear only once. Whole-study findings and limits: There were some patients whose high TCRbeta diversity at day 60 came from surviving recipient T cells and thymic progenitors. After transplant, at about two months, alpha-beta T cells were reportedly derived from several hundred expanded graft clones. One year post-transplant, T-cell counts and diversity were largely derived from T cells produced anew.

This TCR was sampled from a boy under three years old who had a stem cell transplant for SCID, so the T cells may come from the graft donor. The input for sequencing was PBMCs, mostly from graft donor cells, taken 360 days after TCRalphabeta/CD19-depleted stem cell transplant.

Here the CDR3 DNA reads TGTGCCACAACCCAGGGGGGTTGGAACAATGAGCAGTTCTTC. Translating gives CATTQGGWNNEQFF. The chain carries TRBV7-9 and TRBJ2-1; maybe TRBD1 (7 bases). Between the trimmed V and J ends, which lost 10 bases and 5 bases, there was a span of 18 bases. This CDR3 has 14 amino acids. Germline CDR1 reads SEHNR; CDR2 reads FQNEAQ (reference sequence).